Presented here are 3 T cell receptor beta chains from one specimen sequenced in a study of Ad26.COV2.S vaccination and SARS-CoV-2 variants. Only in-frame clones appear in the TCRdb table, and some are missing; sequencing was by immunoSEQ multiplex PCR. The repertoire includes about 370,000 clones, around nine tenths of them detected once, and 1.9% sits in the top ten. Treatment denoted: 19 received Ad26.COV2.S at low or high dose, single or two shots; about 5 received placebo; per-sample allocation not given. At day 63 after the first vaccine or placebo injection, samples were drawn. Sequenced here: peripheral blood, sampled in a trial of Ad26.COV2.S vaccine versus placebo. The origin of the receptors is a person aged 18-60 years who received the Ad26.COV2.S COVID-19 vaccine or a placebo.

The chain carries TRBV6-5 and TRBJ1-2, with 7 bases that match TRBD1. V lost 2 bases and J lost 7; bases outside the gene matches: 7. CDR3 length equals 14 residues. The V gene's germline CDR1 is MNHEY and CDR2 SVGAGI. CDR3 DNA: TGTGCCAGCAGTTACGGAGGGGGCGCATTTGGCTACACCTTC. This codes for CASSYGGGAFGYTF.

The V gene is TRBV2, the J gene TRBJ1-1, with 8 bases identical to TRBD1. The CDR3 sequence is 13 residues long. Per the germline V gene, CDR1 is SNHLY and CDR2 is FYNNEI. V shed 8 bases and J 3 bases; nucleotides not matched to a gene: 5. The CDR3 here is CASGRGRDTEAFF. The CDR3 DNA follows: TGTGCCAGCGGCAGGGGGCGAGACACTGAAGCTTTCTTT.

This clone has only a few counts. V gene TRBV9 combines with J gene TRBJ1-1; possible D gene TRBD1, 6 bases. From germline, CDR1 is SGDLS and CDR2 YYNGEE. CDR3 length: 15 amino acids. Trimming took off 3 bases at V and 1 base at J, with 13 bases between the two ends. The CDR3 loop is CASSGSGTPNTEAFF. In DNA, the CDR3 is TGTGCCAGCAGCGGATCAGGGACACCGAACACTGAAGCTTTCTTT.